Here is one T cell receptor beta chain with its context. The data originate from a study of blood T cell repertoires in COVID-19. Study summary: Spain, Italy and the United States supplied samples that represented acute and convalescent COVID-19. T cells, B-cell-depleted T cells, or PBMCs supplied cDNA or gDNA.

Measured with immunoSEQ multiplex PCR; TCRdb has only the in-frame clones, and not every one. The sample lists approximately 63,000 clones; approximately 80% were seen once. CDR1 is MNHNY, CDR2 SVGAGI, per germline (reference sequence). V lost 7 bases to trimming and J lost 5 bases, with 14 bases between them. The CDR3 runs to 13 residues. The V and J genes are TRBV6-6 and TRBJ1-2; D ambiguous. The TCR comes from a woman of 80 years or more with acute or convalescent COVID-19. The sample was peripheral blood. CDR3 residues: CASTPEGGYGYTF. For the CDR3, the DNA is TGTGCCAGCACTCCGGAGGGTGGATATGGCTACACCTTC.